Below, one T cell receptor (beta chain) is given with its context. The antigen is unknown. These data belong to a study of chemoradiotherapy in HPV16-positive cancers. For the study at large: Functional T-cell assays on two HPV16-positive patients' cells defined candidate HPV-specific clones and common TCR motifs.

Germline V gene data show CDR1 as SGDLS and CDR2 as YYNGEE. Trimming left V 0 bases short and J 0 bases short, with 7 bases between. CDR3 length: 15 residues. Whole-study findings and limits: Candidate HPV-specific clones and E7-related TCR motifs grew in tumor during treatment. Only two HPV16-positive patients supplied the functional HPV-specificity definition.

Assay used: immunoSEQ multiplex PCR; TCRdb lists only in-frame clones, some missing. The sample consists of fewer than 1,500 clones, roughly 72% of them appearing once. Repertoires were sampled repeatedly during chemoradiotherapy. The TCR originated in a human donor with HPV-associated anogenital cancer. Sequenced here: tumor tissue, sampled from a patient who underwent chemoradiotherapy. This chain connects TRBV9 to TRBJ1-3; a possible D gene is TRBD1 (5 bases). In nucleotides, the CDR3 is TGTGCCAGCAGCGTAGTGGGGGGCTCTGGAAACACCATATATTTT. This translates into CASSVVGGSGNTIYF.